The present entry profiles one TCR beta chain with its context. Its antigen remains unknown. Cells designated naive CD8 were CD45RO-negative and were positively selected for CCR7, with terminally differentiated effector memory CD45RA+ cells excluded. Each donor was a Caucasian adult residing in Nashville, Tennessee. This sample is drawn from a study of shared clonotypes between healthy human individuals. General study results and limits: Clonotype sharing across a few donors was observed for 4% to 6.5% of naive CD4 clonotypes.

Some 28,000 T cell genomes (around 190 ng DNA) went into each sorted-subset replicate. TCRdb's table, derived via immunoSEQ multiplex PCR, lists solely in-frame clones and lacks some. The sample has just over 2,000,000 clones, roughly 95% seen once. The germline CDR1 and CDR2 sequences are SGHNT and YYREEE (reference sequence). Trimming removed 0 bases from V and 6 bases from J; junction bases left unmatched: 3. The CDR3 is 15 residues long. The sequencing sample was made of naive CD8+ T cells sorted from blood. The receptor's source is a man younger than 35 in good health. This chain connects TRBV5-4 to TRBJ2-1; TRBD2 agrees at 10 bases. This CDR3 is CASSLASGSINEQFF. CDR3 DNA sequence: TGTGCCAGCAGCTTGGCTAGCGGGAGTATCAATGAGCAGTTCTTC.